These 26 T cell receptor beta chains were all obtained from the same sample, sequenced in a study of T cells in Graves' hyperthyroidism and ophthalmopathy. TCR beta CDR3 regions were amplified from RNA transcripts. Initially, a first-round RT-PCR of the TCR CDR3 employed the HTBI primer set. Via MiXCR, TCRdb re-called the multiplex PCR reads, giving one row per CDR3 protein. This table holds hundreds of thousands of distinct CDR3 sequences, approximately 44% found once. Sequencing was performed on peripheral blood or thyroid tissue (not recorded which). All receptors derive from a woman younger than 30 with Graves' hyperthyroidism.

Only a few counts were recorded for this clonotype. This sequence joins TRBV20-1 and TRBJ1-5; D remains ambiguous. V was pared by 0 bases and J by 4 bases, with 13 bases between. CDR1 is DFQATT, CDR2 SNEGSKA, per germline (reference sequence). The CDR3 spans 15 residues. The CDR3 nucleotides read TGCAGTGCTAGAGATCAAGGGTATGGGAATCAGCCCCAGCATTTT. This sequence encodes CSARDQGYGNQPQHF.

V and J are TRBV7-6 and TRBJ2-7; D gene unclear. The CDR3 is made up of 15 amino acids. Trimming removed 1 base at V and 2 bases at J, with 12 bases between. CDR1 SGHVS and CDR2 FNYEAQ come from the germline V gene. The CDR3 bases are TGTGCCAGCAGCTTAGAGGTGGGCCGGCCCTACGAGCAGTACTTC. Translating gives CASSLEVGRPYEQYF.

This clonotype appeared once. The CDR3 here is CASRISGTTVEQYF. CDR3 DNA sequence: TGTGCCAGCAGGATTAGCGGCACCACCGTAGAGCAGTACTTC. The chain links TRBV12-3 or TRBV12-4 to TRBJ2-7; D perhaps matches TRBD2 (6 bases). Deletions cut 6 bases from V and 7 bases from J, with 19 bases between. This CDR3 spans 14 amino acids.

On this clonotype: As the CDR3 is not closed by the conserved phenylalanine or tryptophan, this likely results from a read error. The limits of the CDR3 on the DNA are not certain, so only TCRdb's listed CDR3 is given. CDR3 in amino acids: CASTPFGQFKTY. V and J are TRBV7-2 and TRBJ1-4; TRBD1 is the table's D call, not checked against the DNA. A total of 12 residues make up the CDR3, ends included. Germline V gene data show CDR1 as SGHTA and CDR2 as FQGNSA.

The V and J genes are TRBV7-2 and TRBJ1-2; 10 bases map to TRBD1. Looked up from germline, CDR1 is SGHTA and CDR2 is FQGNSA. The CDR3 covers 16 residues. J was trimmed by 4 bases and V by 6 bases; bases with no gene match: 11. The CDR3 region is CASSLRDRGRSYGYTF. In DNA, the CDR3 is TGTGCCAGCAGTTTACGAGACAGGGGGCGCTCCTATGGCTACACCTTC. Looking up the rest from reference TRBV7-2 and TRBJ1-2 gives the full variable domain: GAGVSQSPSNKVTEKGKDVELRCDPISGHTALYWYRQSLGQGLEFLIYFQGNSAPDKSGLPSDRFSAERTGGSVSTLTIQRTQQEDSAVYLCASSLRDRGRSYGYTFGSGTRLTVV.

Only a few counts were recorded for this clonotype. The V call is TRBV9, the J call TRBJ1-2; D gene ambiguous. The V gene's germline CDR1 is SGDLS and CDR2 YYNGEE. The CDR3 length is 15 residues. V was shortened by 0 bases and J by 2 bases, with 11 bases between the two germline ends. CDR3 sequence: CASSVEGVVNYGYTF. Here the CDR3 DNA reads TGTGCCAGCAGCGTAGAGGGAGTTGTCAACTATGGCTACACCTTC.

This chain connects TRBV5-1 to TRBJ1-1; TRBD1 might be the D (5 bases). This CDR3 is 16 amino acids long. Germline assignment: CDR1 SGHRS and CDR2 YFSETQ. V was cut by 3 bases and J by 3 bases, with 18 bases left in between. The CDR3 DNA reads TGCGCCAGCAGCTCCCTCGCTACAGGAGGAGACACTGAAGCTTTCTTT. Protein product: CASSSLATGGDTEAFF.

In its sample, this clonotype was seen a few times. V gene TRBV24-1 combines with J gene TRBJ2-2; 11 bases line up with TRBD2. There are 14 residues in the CDR3. V shed 10 bases and J 6 bases; nucleotides not matched to a gene: 6. CDR1 KGHDR and CDR2 SFDVKD come from the germline V gene. This CDR3 is CATETSGRAGELFF. The CDR3 DNA is TGTGCCACAGAAACTAGCGGGAGAGCCGGGGAGCTGTTTTTT.

This chain joins TRBV15 and TRBJ1-1; 7 bases line up with TRBD1. This CDR3 contains 15 residues. Losses at the gene ends were 3 bases for V and 8 bases for J; bases not matched to a gene: 12. Germline lookup yields CDR1 LNHNV and CDR2 YYDKDF (reference sequence). The DNA of the CDR3 is TGTGCCACCAGCAGCTTAGACAGGGACGAACTCGAAGCTTTCTTT. This codes for CATSSLDRDELEAFF.

At least ten counts were recorded for this clonotype. This rearrangement joins TRBV7-2 to TRBJ1-2; no definite D call. The CDR3 runs 14 residues. Germline V gene data show CDR1 as SGHTA and CDR2 as FQGNSA. V lost 1 base, J lost 0 bases, and 6 bases lay in between. CDR3 in DNA: TGTGCCAGCAGCTTAGTTTCATCTAACTATGGCTACACCTTC. Its translation is CASSLVSSNYGYTF.

This sequence joins TRBV20-1 and TRBJ1-5, with 10 bases that match TRBD1. This CDR3 comprises 14 residues. Germline loops: CDR1 DFQATT, CDR2 SNEGSKA (reference sequence). V was clipped by 3 bases and J by 5 bases; unmatched bases: 4. Written as DNA, the CDR3 is TGCAGTGCTAGTGACAGGGGGCTAGATCAGCCCCAGCATTTT. Translation: CSASDRGLDQPQHF.

This clonotype was counted only a few times. The V and J genes are TRBV12-3 or TRBV12-4 and TRBJ1-2; D remains ambiguous. Trimming removed 3 bases from V and 4 bases from J, with 9 bases in between. The CDR3 contains 13 residues. The CDR3 sequence: CASSFRLTYGYTF. CDR3 DNA: TGTGCCAGCAGTTTCAGATTAACCTATGGCTACACCTTC.

V gene TRBV7-9 combines with J gene TRBJ2-5; D is unclear. Trimming cost V 5 bases and J 5 bases, with 12 bases left between them. Germline CDR1 and CDR2: SEHNR and FQNEAQ (reference sequence). The CDR3 length is 13 residues. This CDR3 reads CASSQDLPETQYF. CDR3 nucleotide sequence: TGTGCCAGCAGCCAGGACCTTCCGGAGACCCAGTACTTC.

This clonotype appeared many times. The chain is built from TRBV2 and TRBJ1-4; D gene unclear. The V gene's germline CDR1 is SNHLY and CDR2 FYNNEI. Trimming cost V 1 base and J 2 bases, with 11 bases left between them. The CDR3 is 16 residues long. The CDR3 region is CASSEEGSATNEKLFF. DNA of the CDR3: TGTGCCAGCAGTGAAGAGGGATCGGCGACTAATGAAAAACTGTTTTTT.

This clonotype was counted only a few times. The chain recombines TRBV7-9 with TRBJ2-7; a weak D match, TRBD2 (6 bases). Between the trimmed V and J ends, which lost 3 bases and 4 bases, there was a span of 16 bases. Germline V CDR1 and CDR2: SEHNR, FQNEAQ (reference sequence). CDR3 length: 15 amino acids. The CDR3 loop is CASSLEGRTRYEQYF. DNA for the CDR3: TGTGCCAGCAGCTTGGAGGGCAGGACTCGATACGAGCAGTACTTC.

This clonotype was seen repeatedly, ten times or more. The CDR3 nucleotides are TGTGCCAGCAGTCGGACCCTAGAGCAGCCCCAGCATTTT. Translating gives CASSRTLEQPQHF. The rearrangement joins TRBV2 to TRBJ1-5; D call uncertain. V was cut by 5 bases and J by 7 bases, with 12 bases left in between. The CDR3 extends over 13 amino acids. Germline V gene data show CDR1 as SNHLY and CDR2 as FYNNEI.

The chain couples TRBV2 to TRBJ1-5; D uncertain. The CDR3 length is 12 residues. Germline assignment: CDR1 SNHLY and CDR2 FYNNEI. V shed 6 bases and J shed 3 bases, with 6 bases lying between them. The CDR3 DNA reads TGTGCCAGCAGGCACCTCAATCAGCCCCAGCATTTT. Translated, it gives CASRHLNQPQHF. Looking up the rest from reference TRBV2 and TRBJ1-5 gives the full variable domain: EPEVTQTPSHQVTQMGQEVILRCVPISNHLYFYWYRQILGQKVEFLVSFYNNEISEKSEIFDDQFSVERPDGSNFTLKIRSTKLEDSAMYFCASRHLNQPQHFGDGTRLSIL.

With regard to this clonotype: This could be a read error, since a much larger clone is one nucleotide away. This chain links TRBV6-1 with TRBJ1-1, with unresolved D. V was trimmed by 3 bases and J by 1 base, leaving 9 bases between them. CDR3 length: 14 amino acids. Germline-derived CDR1 and CDR2 are MNHNS and SASEGT. CDR3 sequence reads: CASSDMEENTEAFF. The CDR3, as DNA: TGTGCCAGCAGTGATATGGAGGAGAACACTGAAGCTTTCTTT.

This clonotype was observed a few times. The chain carries TRBV29-1 and TRBJ2-5, with 12 bases lining up with TRBD2. Trimming removed 6 bases from V and 5 bases from J; junction bases left unmatched: 4. Germline CDR1 SQVTM, CDR2 ANQGSEA. The CDR3 totals 13 residues. The chain's CDR3 is CSVLAGGRETQYF. DNA for the CDR3: TGCAGCGTACTAGCGGGGGGAAGGGAGACCCAGTACTTC.

The V call is TRBV7-7, the J call TRBJ2-2, with TRBD2 identical over 9 bases. Germline V gives CDR1 SSHAT, CDR2 FNYEAQ (reference sequence). This CDR3 is 19 amino acids long. For the CDR3, the DNA is TGTGCTAGCGGGGGTTGGGACAGAGCCTCTCTTGCGAACACCGGGGAGCTGTTTTTT. Amino acids: CASGGWDRASLANTGELFF.

This clonotype was recorded at least ten times. The chain combines TRBV7-9 with TRBJ1-6, with D possibly matching TRBD1 (5 bases). Germline loops: CDR1 SEHNR, CDR2 FQNEAQ (reference sequence). The CDR3 totals 15 residues. V was trimmed by 5 bases and J by 9 bases, leaving 17 bases between them. CDR3 in amino acids: CASSQLQGLGSPLHF. Here the CDR3 DNA reads TGTGCCAGCAGCCAACTTCAGGGTCTGGGTTCACCCCTCCACTTT. Full variable domain (remainder filled in from reference TRBV7-9 and TRBJ1-6): DTGVSQNPRHKITKRGQNVTFRCDPISEHNRLYWYRQTLGQGPEFLTYFQNEAQLEKSRLLSDRFSAERPKGSFSTLEIQRTEQGDSAMYLCASSQLQGLGSPLHFGNGTRLTVT.

This clonotype was recorded at least ten times. The chain is built from TRBV12-3 or TRBV12-4 and TRBJ2-7, with a possible D match to TRBD2 (5 bases). The CDR3 has 12 amino acids. Deletions cut 7 bases from V and 5 bases from J, with 12 bases between. In nucleotides, the CDR3 is TGTGCCAGCACCATGGACTGGGACGAGCAGTACTTC. Amino acid sequence: CASTMDWDEQYF.

Only a few counts were recorded for this clonotype. CDR3 in DNA: TGCAGCTTAGCGCAGGCGAGGGGCTACACCTTC. Translated, it gives CSLAQARGYTF. The chain uses TRBV29-1 and TRBJ1-2; no clear D gene. Trimming took off 8 bases at V and 8 bases at J, with 15 bases between the two ends. Germline CDR1 SQVTM, CDR2 ANQGSEA. The CDR3 is made up of 11 amino acids.

This clonotype was seen more than once but under ten times. The CDR3 coding sequence is TGTGCCACCAGTGATTTGGGGGGACAGGGGGCGAATCAGCCCCAGCATTTT. Translation: CATSDLGGQGANQPQHF. The chain employs TRBV24-1 and TRBJ1-5; 12 bases match TRBD1. Germline-derived CDR1 and CDR2 are KGHDR and SFDVKD. V lost 0 bases, J lost 4 bases, and 3 bases stayed unmatched. The length of the CDR3 is 17 residues.

The V gene is TRBV5-1, the J gene TRBJ1-2, with 7 bases aligning to TRBD1. Looked up from germline, CDR1 is SGHRS and CDR2 is YFSETQ. This CDR3 spans 13 amino acids. V gave up 7 bases and J gave up 5 bases; unmatched junction bases: 8. CDR3 sequence: CASAFGTAYGYTF. The CDR3 DNA follows: TGCGCCAGCGCCTTTGGGACAGCTTATGGCTACACCTTC. The entire variable domain, with the rest obtained from reference TRBV5-1 and TRBJ1-2, is as follows: KAGVTQTPRYLIKTRGQQVTLSCSPISGHRSVSWYQQTPGQGLQFLFEYFSETQRNKGNFPGRFSGRQFSNSRSEMNVSTLELGDSALYLCASAFGTAYGYTFGSGTRLTVV.

This clonotype was counted between two and nine times. The V call is TRBV20-1, the J call TRBJ1-1; no clear D. Germline-derived CDR1 and CDR2 are DFQATT and SNEGSKA (reference sequence). The CDR3 runs to 12 residues. V was clipped by 4 bases and J by 0 bases, with 6 bases between them. CDR3 residues: CSAKQLNTEAFF. The CDR3 nucleotides are TGCAGTGCTAAACAGTTGAACACTGAAGCTTTCTTT.